This TCR beta chain was sequenced during a study of CD8+CD57+ T cells in acquired aplastic anemia. This clonotype came up many times. By flow cytometry, patients selected for sequencing had shown an expansion of CD8+CD57+ cells. Genomic DNA served as template for TCR beta VDJ and CDR3 profiling. TCRdb analysed the reads with MiXCR anew, one entry per CDR3 protein. Here the sample spans around 200,000 distinct CDR3 sequences, roughly half being singletons. V lost 2 bases to trimming and J lost 2 bases, with 11 bases between them. The CDR3 contains 15 residues. Per the germline V gene, CDR1 is SEHNR and CDR2 is FQNEAQ (reference sequence).

Specimen: sorted CD4+, CD8+, or CD8+CD57+ T cells (not recorded which) from PBMCs. This TCR came from a human donor with aplastic anemia. V is TRBV7-9 and J is TRBJ2-3; maybe TRBD2 (5 bases). The CDR3 nucleotides read TGTGCCAGCAGCTTATCGAGCGGCTCCACAGATACGCAGTATTTT. Amino acids: CASSLSSGSTDTQYF. The full variable domain, completed using reference TRBV7-9 and TRBJ2-3, is DTGVSQNPRHKITKRGQNVTFRCDPISEHNRLYWYRQTLGQGPEFLTYFQNEAQLEKSRLLSDRFSAERPKGSFSTLEIQRTEQGDSAMYLCASSLSSGSTDTQYFGPGTRLTVL.